Shown below are 17 T cell receptor beta chains from a single sample sequenced in a study of cytomegalovirus exposure and HLA in healthy donors. PCR primers comprised 60 Vbeta and 13 Jbeta primers. Assay used: immunoSEQ multiplex PCR; TCRdb lists only in-frame clones, some missing. The sample carries about 180,000 clones, approximately 72% recorded once. Sequencing was carried out using PBMCs. The receptors here all came from a human donor in good health.

The chain recombines TRBV9 with TRBJ1-2, with 7 bases matching TRBD1. From germline, CDR1 is SGDLS and CDR2 YYNGEE. Trimming took 3 bases from V and 4 from J; bases not matched to a gene: 6. This CDR3 is 14 amino acids long. CDR3 coding DNA: TGTGCCAGCAGCGCGGGGGACAGCGGCTATGGCTACACCTTC. Its protein product is CASSAGDSGYGYTF.

V is TRBV5-1 and J is TRBJ2-3; D is unresolved. The CDR3 loop spans 15 amino acids. The germline V gene encodes CDR1 SGHRS and CDR2 YFSETQ. V was clipped by 3 bases and J by 0 bases, with 11 bases between them. The CDR3 DNA sequence: TGCGCCAGCAGCTCCCGAGTCGGGAGCACAGATACGCAGTATTTT. Residues: CASSSRVGSTDTQYF.

The genes are TRBV18 and TRBJ1-2, with a possible D match to TRBD1 (5 bases). The germline gives CDR1 KGHSH, CDR2 LQKENI. CDR3 length: 16 residues. Trimming cost V 2 bases and J 1 base, with 14 bases left between them. The CDR3 loop is CASSPGGPGGNYGYTF. The DNA of the CDR3 is TGTGCCAGCTCACCAGGGGGACCCGGGGGTAACTATGGCTACACCTTC.

This clone was picked up a small number of times. The chain uses TRBV4-1 and TRBJ2-1; 11 positions match TRBD1. Germline V gene sequence: CDR1 MGHRA, CDR2 YSYEKL. This CDR3 is built from 15 residues. With 4 bases clipped from V and 10 bases from J, the junction kept 9 bases outside the gene matches. CDR3 in amino acids: CASSPTDRGLREQFF. CDR3 coding DNA: TGCGCCAGCAGCCCTACGGACAGGGGGCTACGCGAGCAGTTCTTC.

This chain uses TRBV12-5 with TRBJ2-3, with TRBD2 matching over 13 bases. From germline, CDR1 is LGHNT and CDR2 FRNRAP. This CDR3 spans 17 amino acids. V shed 1 base and J 4 bases; nucleotides not matched to a gene: 5. CDR3 nucleotide sequence: TGTGCTAGTGGTTTGGGACGACTAGCGGGGGGATCAGATACGCAGTATTTT. Protein product: CASGLGRLAGGSDTQYF.

CDR3 sequence: CASSIEGHMDTEAFF. The CDR3 nucleotides are TGTGCCAGTAGTATAGAGGGACATATGGACACTGAAGCTTTCTTT. The V call is TRBV19, the J call TRBJ1-1, with TRBD1 as a possible D gene (6 bases). This CDR3 comprises 15 residues. V was pared by 0 bases and J by 3 bases, with 11 bases between. Germline-derived CDR1 and CDR2 are LNHDA and SQIVND (reference sequence).

This clone was seen only a few times. The chain joins TRBV4-1 to TRBJ2-7; a weak D match, TRBD1 (6 bases). CDR1 MGHRA and CDR2 YSYEKL come from the germline V gene. Trimming cost V 3 bases and J 0 bases, with 12 bases left between them. CDR3 size: 15 residues. CDR3 region: CASSQGGGLSYEQYF. The CDR3, as DNA: TGCGCCAGCAGCCAGGGTGGGGGCCTCTCCTACGAGCAGTACTTC.

V is TRBV4-1 and J is TRBJ2-1, with TRBD2 matching over 8 bases. Germline CDR1 MGHRA, CDR2 YSYEKL. V shed 4 bases, J shed 2 bases, and the junction held 7 bases outside the gene matches. The CDR3 length is 16 residues. The CDR3 nucleotides are TGCGCCAGCAGCCCCAATGGACTAGCCGCCTACAATGAGCAGTTCTTC. It codes for CASSPNGLAAYNEQFF.

The DNA of the CDR3 is TGTGCCAGTAGTTCAACGGGACAGAGAAATGAAAAACTGTTTTTT. This translates into CASSSTGQRNEKLFF. The chain joins TRBV19 to TRBJ1-4; 7 nucleotides align to TRBD1. The CDR3 totals 15 residues. Germline values: CDR1 LNHDA, CDR2 SQIVND (reference sequence). Trimming at V came to 5 bases and at J to 5 bases, leaving 8 bases not matched to a gene.

The chain carries TRBV5-1 and TRBJ2-6, with TRBD2 as a possible D gene (5 bases). CDR3 length: 20 amino acids. Deletions cut 1 base from V and 0 bases from J, with 20 bases between. In germline, CDR1 is SGHRS, CDR2 YFSETQ. This CDR3 is CASSLFGVEGVGSGANVLTF. CDR3 coding DNA: TGCGCCAGCAGCTTGTTTGGTGTTGAGGGAGTAGGCTCTGGGGCCAACGTCCTGACTTTC.

This clone was picked up a small number of times. The genes are TRBV7-9 and TRBJ1-1; D call uncertain. CDR3 length equals 15 residues. V lost 6 bases, J lost 5 bases, and 19 bases lay in between. Germline V CDR1 and CDR2: SEHNR, FQNEAQ (reference sequence). CDR3 sequence (DNA): TGTGCCAGCAGTCTGGATCCCCCAGGAGGGACTGAAGCTTTCTTT. Its translation: CASSLDPPGGTEAFF.

This chain joins TRBV27 and TRBJ2-1, with D perhaps matching TRBD1 (6 bases). Germline lookup yields CDR1 MNHEY and CDR2 SMNVEV (reference sequence). V lost 3 bases and J 9 bases, leaving 15 bases between the germline ends. The CDR3 is 14 residues long. CDR3 region: CASSLLQGSAEQFF. As DNA, the CDR3 is TGTGCCAGCAGTTTGCTGCAGGGGTCTGCTGAGCAGTTCTTC.

The chain employs TRBV19 and TRBJ2-2; the match to TRBD2 covers 10 bases. Trimming removed 7 bases from V and 3 bases from J; junction bases left unmatched: 5. The CDR3 totals 15 residues. CDR1 and CDR2 from the germline V gene are LNHDA and SQIVND (reference sequence). The CDR3 spells CASKRGGADTGELFF. The CDR3 DNA follows: TGTGCCAGTAAGCGGGGGGGGGCCGACACCGGGGAGCTGTTTTTT. Complete variable domain (other parts from reference TRBV19 and TRBJ2-2): DGGITQSPKYLFRKEGQNVTLSCEQNLNHDAMYWYRQDPGQGLRLIYYSQIVNDFQKGDIAEGYSVSREKKESFPLTVTSAQKNPTAFYLCASKRGGADTGELFFGEGSRLTVL.

This chain uses TRBV7-9 with TRBJ2-3, with 10 bases that match TRBD1. CDR1 SEHNR and CDR2 FQNEAQ come from the germline V gene (reference sequence). V lost 4 bases, J lost 3 bases, and 1 base stayed unmatched. This CDR3 contains 14 residues. This CDR3 reads CASSWDRGTDTQYF. CDR3 coding DNA: TGTGCCAGCAGCTGGGACAGGGGTACAGATACGCAGTATTTT.

The chain links TRBV7-9 to TRBJ1-4, with TRBD1 matching 7 bases. CDR1 and CDR2 (germline): SEHNR, FQNEAQ (reference sequence). The V segment lost 5 bases and the J segment 4 bases; nucleotides outside the gene matches: 4. This CDR3 comprises 14 residues. CDR3 coding DNA: TGTGCCAGCAGCCTAACAGGGGTTAATGAAAAACTGTTTTTT. It yields the protein CASSLTGVNEKLFF.

This clone was observed once. Its ends do not fully match the called genes, so a read error is possible. V and J are TRBV6-1 and TRBJ2-3; TRBD2 matches at 14 bases. The CDR3 sequence is 19 residues long. Germline lookup yields CDR1 MNHNS and CDR2 SASEGT. CDR3: CASSQAPGLAGASTDTQYF. The CDR3 nucleotides read TGTGCCAGCAGTCAAGCCCCGGGACTAGCGGGGGCAAGCACAGATACGCAGTATTTT.

This clone has only a few counts. J is TRBJ2-6 and V is TRBV15; no reliable D call. CDR1 and CDR2 from the germline V gene are LNHNV and YYDKDF (reference sequence). V was trimmed by 0 bases and J by 0 bases, leaving 6 bases between them. The CDR3 runs to 16 residues. CDR3 in DNA: TGTGCCACCAGCAGAGATACGGGCTCTGGGGCCAACGTCCTGACTTTC. This codes for CATSRDTGSGANVLTF.